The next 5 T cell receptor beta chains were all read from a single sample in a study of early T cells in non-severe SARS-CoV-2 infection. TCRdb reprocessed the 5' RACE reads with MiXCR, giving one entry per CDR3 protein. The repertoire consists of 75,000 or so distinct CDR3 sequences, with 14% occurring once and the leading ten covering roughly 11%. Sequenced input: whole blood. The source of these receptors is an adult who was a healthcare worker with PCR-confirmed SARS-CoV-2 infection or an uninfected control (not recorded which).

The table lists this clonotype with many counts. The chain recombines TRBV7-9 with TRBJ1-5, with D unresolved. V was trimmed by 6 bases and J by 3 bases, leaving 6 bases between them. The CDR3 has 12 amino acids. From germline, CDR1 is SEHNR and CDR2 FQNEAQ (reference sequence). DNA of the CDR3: TGTGCCAGCAGTTTATACAATCAGCCCCAGCATTTT. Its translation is CASSLYNQPQHF.

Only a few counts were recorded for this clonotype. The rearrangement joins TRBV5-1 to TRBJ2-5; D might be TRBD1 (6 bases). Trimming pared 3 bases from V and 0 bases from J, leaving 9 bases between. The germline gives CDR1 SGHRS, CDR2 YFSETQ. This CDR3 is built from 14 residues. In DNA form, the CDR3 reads TGCGCCAGCAGCTGGACAGATTACCAAGAGACCCAGTACTTC. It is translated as CASSWTDYQETQYF.

The CDR3 region has the DNA TGTGCCAGCTCACCGGCAGGGTTAGGCTACACCTTC. This sequence encodes CASSPAGLGYTF. V and J are TRBV27 and TRBJ1-2; tentative D call: TRBD1 (5 bases). The CDR3 is 12 amino acids. The V end was cut by 8 bases, the J end by 8 bases, with 15 bases between. In germline, CDR1 is MNHEY, CDR2 SMNVEV (reference sequence).

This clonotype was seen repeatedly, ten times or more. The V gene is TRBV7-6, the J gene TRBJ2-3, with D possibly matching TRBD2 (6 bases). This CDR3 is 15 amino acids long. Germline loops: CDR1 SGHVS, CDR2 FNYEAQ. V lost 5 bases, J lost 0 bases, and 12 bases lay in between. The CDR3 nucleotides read TGTGCCAGCAGCCCGGGACTCCCTAGCACAGATACGCAGTATTTT. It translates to CASSPGLPSTDTQYF.

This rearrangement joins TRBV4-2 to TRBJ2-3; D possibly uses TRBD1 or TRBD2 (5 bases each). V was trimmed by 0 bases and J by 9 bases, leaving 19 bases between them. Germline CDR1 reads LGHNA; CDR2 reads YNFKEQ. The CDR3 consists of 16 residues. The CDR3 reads CASSQESRGSLPTQYF. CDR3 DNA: TGTGCCAGCAGCCAAGAAAGTCGGGGCAGCCTCCCCACGCAGTATTTT.